The clone carrying this T cell receptor (beta chain) has a count of ten or more. Its antigen is still unknown. V lost 3 bases and J 2 bases, leaving 9 bases between the germline ends. Germline V gives CDR1 MNHEY, CDR2 SMNVEV (reference sequence). CDR3 size: 14 residues. This sample was taken from a study of identical twins. Study outcomes and limitations: With beta out-of-frame sequences, excess sharing by twins was weaker. With abundant cord blood beta clonotypes, insertions were fewer; memory repertoires showed no such pattern. Zero-insertion analyses were open to partial confounding by invariant MAIT and iNKT cells.

A universal primer site was incorporated via template switching, and the cDNA contained unique molecular identifiers. TCRdb processed the 5' RACE reads anew with MiXCR; each CDR3 protein has one entry. The sample lists about 450,000 distinct CDR3 sequences; roughly 18% were seen once. The V gene is TRBV27, the J gene TRBJ2-3; possibly TRBD1 for D (6 bases). This TCR was sampled from a man aged 45-65 years in good health. Material for sequencing was naive T cells sorted from blood. CDR3 in DNA: TGTGCCAGCAGTTTGAGGGACATCACAGATACGCAGTATTTT. It specifies CASSLRDITDTQYF.